This TCR beta chain stems from a study of blood T cell repertoires in COVID-19. Background on the study: Italy, Spain and the United States were the sources of the convalescent and acute COVID-19 samples. PBMCs, B-cell-depleted T cells, or T cells provided the cDNA or gDNA that made up the material.

Original analysis: Nucleated cell number was recorded as an estimate derived from reference gene primer amplification. This table comes from immunoSEQ multiplex PCR, and its TCRdb copy is limited to in-frame clones, with some not included. V, J and clone size are those of that table, while D and trimming were read from the DNA. The sample records about 130,000 clones, about 72% being singletons. The V and J ends lost 7 bases and 3 bases, in that order; junction bases with no gene match: 6. The length of the CDR3 is 15 residues. The V gene's germline CDR1 is MNHEY and CDR2 SVGAGI. Input material: peripheral blood. The clonotype comes from a woman in her 70s with acute or convalescent COVID-19. The J gene is TRBJ1-3, the V gene TRBV6-5, with 10 bases fitting TRBD1. The CDR3: CASIRQGASGNTIYF. DNA for the CDR3: TGTGCCAGCATCCGACAGGGGGCAAGTGGAAACACCATATATTTT.